The 22 T cell receptor beta chains reported below all come from one sample, sequenced in a study of blood T cells in healthy people across ages. The second PCR ran about 6 to 11 cycles with a sample-barcoded 5' primer and J-beta primers. TCRdb ran MiXCR on the 5' RACE reads and lists one entry per CDR3 protein. The table has some 900,000 distinct CDR3 sequences, around 26% seen once. The sequenced sample was blood. These receptors came from a woman older than 75 in good health.

At least ten counts were recorded for this clonotype. The gene calls are TRBV7-2 and TRBJ2-7; the match to TRBD2 covers 10 bases. Germline V lookup: CDR1 SGHTA, CDR2 FQGNSA. This CDR3 contains 15 residues. Trimming cost V 4 bases and J 1 base; bases outside gene matches: 4. CDR3 coding DNA: TGTGCCAGCAGCTCGACTAGCGGGCTATCCTACGAGCAGTACTTC. It encodes CASSSTSGLSYEQYF.

The chain has TRBV15 and TRBJ2-7, with 10 positions matching TRBD2. The CDR3 spans 15 residues. J lost 1 base, V lost 5 bases, and 5 bases had no gene match. Germline V CDR1 and CDR2: LNHNV, YYDKDF (reference sequence). The CDR3, as DNA: TGTGCCACCAGCGGTACGACTAGCGGGTCCTACGAGCAGTACTTC. Amino acids: CATSGTTSGSYEQYF.

The sample holds many counts of this clonotype. The chain recombines TRBV2 with TRBJ2-1, with D perhaps matching TRBD1 (5 bases). CDR1 is SNHLY, CDR2 FYNNEI, per germline. The V and J ends lost 8 bases and 8 bases respectively, with 13 bases between them. The CDR3 has 12 residues. The CDR3 nucleotides read TGTGCCAGCGGACAAGTAGGTCATGAGCAGTTCTTC. Translating it yields CASGQVGHEQFF.

At least ten counts were recorded for this clonotype. The chain employs TRBV5-1 and TRBJ1-1; 10 bases match TRBD1. Germline V gene sequence: CDR1 SGHRS, CDR2 YFSETQ. This CDR3 contains 12 residues. The V and J ends lost 4 bases and 8 bases, in that order; junction bases with no gene match: 2. The CDR3 reads CASSVGQGEAFF. The CDR3 coding sequence is TGCGCCAGCAGCGTGGGACAGGGGGAAGCTTTCTTT. Drawing the rest from reference TRBV5-1 and TRBJ1-1, the complete variable domain is KAGVTQTPRYLIKTRGQQVTLSCSPISGHRSVSWYQQTPGQGLQFLFEYFSETQRNKGNFPGRFSGRQFSNSRSEMNVSTLELGDSALYLCASSVGQGEAFFGQGTRLTVV.

This clonotype was detected a few times. This chain connects TRBV20-1 to TRBJ2-1, with D tentatively TRBD2 (6 bases). The CDR3 covers 14 residues. V dropped 5 bases and J dropped 0 bases, with 11 bases sitting between them. Germline CDR1 DFQATT, CDR2 SNEGSKA (reference sequence). The CDR3 region has the DNA TGCAGTGCTGGGACTGCGAGCTCCTACAATGAGCAGTTCTTC. It codes for CSAGTASSYNEQFF.

V usage is TRBV11-2 and J usage is TRBJ1-1, with D possibly TRBD1 on 6 matching bases. The CDR3 is 13 residues long. Per the germline V gene, CDR1 is SGHAT and CDR2 is FQNNGV. Trimming took 8 bases from V and 4 from J, leaving 14 bases between them. The CDR3 loop is CASGWGASTEAFF. CDR3 nucleotide sequence: TGTGCCAGCGGCTGGGGGGCCTCCACTGAAGCTTTCTTT.

This clonotype was found many times. The chain carries TRBV30 and TRBJ1-5, with D perhaps TRBD1 (5 bases). Germline V gene data show CDR1 as GTSNPN and CDR2 as SVGIG (reference sequence). There are 13 residues in the CDR3. Trimming removed 2 bases at V and 10 bases at J, with 15 bases between. The CDR3 DNA reads as TGTGCCTGGAGTACCGCCGACAGATCACCCCAGCATTTT. This codes for CAWSTADRSPQHF. The full variable domain, in which reference TRBV30 and TRBJ1-5 provide the parts outside the CDR3, is SQTIHQWPATLVQPVGSPLSLECTVEGTSNPNLYWYRQAAGRGLQLLFYSVGIGQISSEVPQNLSASRPQDRQFILSSKKLLLSDSGFYLCAWSTADRSPQHFGDGTRLSIL.

This clonotype was counted between two and nine times. This clone may be a read error of a much larger clone one base away. The chain combines TRBV7-2 with TRBJ2-1; 9 nucleotides match TRBD2. The CDR3 loop spans 14 amino acids. J was trimmed by 4 bases and V by 5 bases; bases with no gene match: 3. The germline V gene encodes CDR1 SGHTA and CDR2 FQGNSA. Here the CDR3 reads CASSRGLAYNEQFF. The CDR3 coding sequence is TGTGCCAGCAGCCGCGGACTAGCGTACAATGAGCAGTTCTTC.

In the case of this clonotype: A much larger clone lies a single base off, so this may be a read error. The rearrangement joins TRBV20-1 to TRBJ2-1; D is perhaps TRBD2 (6 bases). The CDR3 length is 13 residues. Per the germline V gene, CDR1 is DFQATT and CDR2 is SNEGSKA (reference sequence). As DNA, the CDR3 is TGCAGTGGAGGGGACTCGTCTTACAATGAGCAGGTCTTC. Its translation: CSGGDSSYNEQVF.

This clonotype was counted many times. The V call is TRBV10-3, the J call TRBJ2-3; TRBD1 agrees at 7 bases. After removal of 10 bases from V and 2 bases from J, the junction contained 9 bases not matched to a gene. This CDR3 has 14 residues. Per germline, CDR1 ENHRY and CDR2 SYGVKD. The CDR3 DNA reads TGTGCCACCTTGAGACAGGGCGCCACAGATACGCAGTATTTT. Translation: CATLRQGATDTQYF.

This clonotype came up a few times. The V call is TRBV7-2, the J call TRBJ2-2; D gene unclear. This CDR3 is built from 14 residues. V lost 1 base and J 4 bases, leaving 7 bases between the germline ends. Per germline, CDR1 SGHTA and CDR2 FQGNSA. The CDR3 DNA follows: TGTGCCAGCAGCTTAGGCCCGGGCACCGGGGAGCTGTTTTTT. Translated: CASSLGPGTGELFF.

This clonotype was detected only a few times. The rearrangement joins TRBV27 to TRBJ1-6, with a weak D call TRBD1 (6 bases). Per the germline V gene, CDR1 is MNHEY and CDR2 is SMNVEV (reference sequence). There are 13 residues in the CDR3. Trimming removed 1 base from V and 10 bases from J, with 8 bases in between. The CDR3 region is CASSLYRESPLHF. Written as DNA, the CDR3 is TGTGCCAGCAGTTTATACAGGGAATCACCCCTCCACTTT.

Comment on this clonotype: A read error is possible here, since a much larger clone lies one base away. The chain recombines TRBV6-6 with TRBJ2-5; the D gene could be TRBD1 or TRBD2 (7 bases each). CDR3 length: 14 residues. CDR1 and CDR2 from the germline V gene are MNHNY and SVGAGI (reference sequence). The chain's CDR3 is CASSSATGRETRYF. CDR3 in DNA: TGTGCCAGCAGTTCCGCGACAGGGAGGGAGACCCGGTACTTC.

The table lists this clonotype with a few counts. The chain links TRBV6-5 to TRBJ2-5; TRBD2 is a possible D gene (6 bases). The CDR3 consists of 16 residues. V lost 0 bases to trimming and J lost 0 bases, with 11 bases between them. The germline CDR1 and CDR2 sequences are MNHEY and SVGAGI. CDR3 region: CASSYSIPGDQETQYF. CDR3 bases: TGTGCCAGCAGTTACTCCATACCGGGAGACCAAGAGACCCAGTACTTC.

The sample holds many counts of this clonotype. The genes are TRBV10-2 and TRBJ2-7; TRBD2 is a possible D gene (6 bases). Germline V gene data show CDR1 as WSHSY and CDR2 as SAAADI. The CDR3 is 15 residues long. V lost 4 bases and J lost 3, with 16 bases in between. The CDR3 is CASSAGRGARYEQYF. The DNA of the CDR3 is TGCGCCAGCAGTGCCGGGAGAGGGGCGCGCTACGAGCAGTACTTC.

The chain couples TRBV20-1 to TRBJ1-3; TRBD1 aligns across 7 bases. Per the germline V gene, CDR1 is DFQATT and CDR2 is SNEGSKA (reference sequence). This CDR3 has 14 amino acids. Trimming cost V 4 bases and J 2 bases; bases outside gene matches: 5. The CDR3 DNA is TGCAGTGCTAAATCTCAGGGGGCTGGAAACACCATATATTTT. Translated, it gives CSAKSQGAGNTIYF.

Details on this clonotype: A read error may account for a junction end that differs from germline. The chain couples TRBV14 to TRBJ2-1; D is unresolved. CDR3 size: 17 residues. The V gene's germline CDR1 is SGHDN and CDR2 FVKESK. The CDR3 loop reads CASSQVLRSQTYKEQFF. Written as DNA, the CDR3 is TGTGCCAGCAGCCAAGTATTGAGGTCCCAGACCTACAAAGAGCAGTTCTTC.

This clonotype was observed at least ten times. The chain carries TRBV7-2 and TRBJ1-1; 9 bases match TRBD1. Germline assignment: CDR1 SGHTA and CDR2 FQGNSA. V shed 5 bases and J 0 bases; nucleotides not matched to a gene: 7. The CDR3 loop spans 16 amino acids. DNA of the CDR3: TGTGCCAGCAGCCCCGGACAGGGGCCTATGAACACTGAAGCTTTCTTT. The encoded protein is CASSPGQGPMNTEAFF.

CDR3 protein: CASSSASGGVRNEQFF. The CDR3 DNA reads as TGCGCCAGCAGCTCGGCTAGCGGGGGGGTCAGGAATGAGCAGTTCTTC. The gene calls are TRBV5-1 and TRBJ2-1, with 12 bases that match TRBD2. V shed 3 bases and J 7 bases; nucleotides not matched to a gene: 8. Germline V gene lookup returns CDR1 SGHRS and CDR2 YFSETQ. The CDR3 sequence is 16 residues long.

As concerns this clonotype: Its ends do not fully match the called genes, so a read error is possible. The rearrangement joins TRBV6-5 to TRBJ2-1; D not certain. CDR1 is MNHEY and CDR2 is SVGAGI in the germline V gene. The length of the CDR3 is 13 residues. For the CDR3, the DNA is TGTGCCAGCAGTTCAGGCGGCTGCAATGAGCGGTTCTTC. It specifies CASSSGGCNERFF.

This clonotype has a handful of counts. The chain has TRBV7-9 and TRBJ2-3, with D perhaps matching TRBD2 (7 bases). Germline-derived CDR1 and CDR2 are SEHNR and FQNEAQ (reference sequence). V was clipped by 1 base and J by 4 bases, with 21 bases between them. The CDR3 length is 18 residues. The CDR3 reads CASSLGFLWGGASDTQYF. The CDR3 DNA is TGTGCCAGCAGCTTAGGTTTTTTGTGGGGGGGCGCCTCAGATACGCAGTATTTT.

In its sample, this clonotype was seen many times. J is TRBJ2-5 and V is TRBV7-2; 7 bases align to TRBD1. The trim removed 6 bases at V and 1 base at J, leaving 5 bases unmatched. CDR3 length equals 14 residues. Per germline, CDR1 SGHTA and CDR2 FQGNSA. The CDR3 region is CASSRTGLQETQYF. CDR3 coding DNA: TGTGCCAGCAGTAGGACAGGCCTCCAAGAGACCCAGTACTTC.